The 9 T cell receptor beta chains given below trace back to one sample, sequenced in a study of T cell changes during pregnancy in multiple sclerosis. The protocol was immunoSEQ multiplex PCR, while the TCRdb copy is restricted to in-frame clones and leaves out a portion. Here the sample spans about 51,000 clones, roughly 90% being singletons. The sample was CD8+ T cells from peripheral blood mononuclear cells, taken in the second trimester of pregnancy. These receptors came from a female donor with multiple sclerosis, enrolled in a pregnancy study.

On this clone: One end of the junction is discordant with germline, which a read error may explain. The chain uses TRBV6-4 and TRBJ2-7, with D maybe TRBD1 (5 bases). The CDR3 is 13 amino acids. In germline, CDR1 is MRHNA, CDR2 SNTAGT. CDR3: CAISGQRNYEQYF. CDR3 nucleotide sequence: TGTGCCATCAGTGGACAACGGAACTACGAGCAGTACTTC.

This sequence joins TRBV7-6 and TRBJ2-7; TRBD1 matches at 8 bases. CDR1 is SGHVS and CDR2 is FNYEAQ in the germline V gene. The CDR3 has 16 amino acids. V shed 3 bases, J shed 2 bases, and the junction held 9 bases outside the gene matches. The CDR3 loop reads CASSFNPRDRTYEQYF. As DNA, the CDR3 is TGTGCCAGCAGCTTTAACCCCCGGGACAGGACCTACGAGCAGTACTTC.

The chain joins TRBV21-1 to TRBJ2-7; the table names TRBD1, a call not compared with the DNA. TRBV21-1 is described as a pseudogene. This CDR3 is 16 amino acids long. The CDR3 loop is CASSKRGGPLLDEQYF. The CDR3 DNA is TGTGCCAGCAGCAAAAGAGGGGGTCCCCTCCTCGACGAGCAGTACTTC.

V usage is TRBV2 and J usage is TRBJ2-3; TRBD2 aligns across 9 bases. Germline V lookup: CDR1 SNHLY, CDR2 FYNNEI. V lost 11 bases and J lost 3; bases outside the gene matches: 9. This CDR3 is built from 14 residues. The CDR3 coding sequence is TGTGCCGCCCTTCTAGCGGGGATAACAGATACGCAGTATTTT. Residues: CAALLAGITDTQYF. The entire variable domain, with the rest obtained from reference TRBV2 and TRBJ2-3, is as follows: EPEVTQTPSHQVTQMGQEVILRCVPISNHLYFYWYRQILGQKVEFLVSFYNNEISEKSEIFDDQFSVERPDGSNFTLKIRSTKLEDSAMYFCAALLAGITDTQYFGPGTRLTVL.

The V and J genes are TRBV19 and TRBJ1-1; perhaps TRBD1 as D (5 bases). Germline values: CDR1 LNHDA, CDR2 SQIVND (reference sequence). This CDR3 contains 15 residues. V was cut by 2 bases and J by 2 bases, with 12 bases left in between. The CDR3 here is CASSIRGVSNTEAFF. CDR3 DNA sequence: TGTGCCAGTAGTATACGGGGGGTCTCTAACACTGAAGCTTTCTTT.

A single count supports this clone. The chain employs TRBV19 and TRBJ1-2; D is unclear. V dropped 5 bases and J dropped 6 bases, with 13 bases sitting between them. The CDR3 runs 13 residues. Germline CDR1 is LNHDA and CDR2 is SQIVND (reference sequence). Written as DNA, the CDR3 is TGTGCCAGTAGTGCCCATCGGGGAGATGGCTACACCTTC. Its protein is CASSAHRGDGYTF.

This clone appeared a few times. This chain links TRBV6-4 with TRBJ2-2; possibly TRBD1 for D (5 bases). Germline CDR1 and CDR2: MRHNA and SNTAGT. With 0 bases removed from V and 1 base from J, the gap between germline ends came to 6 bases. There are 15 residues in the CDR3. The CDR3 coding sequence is TGTGCCAGCAGTGACTCTCAGGGGAACACCGGGGAGCTGTTTTTT. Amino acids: CASSDSQGNTGELFF.

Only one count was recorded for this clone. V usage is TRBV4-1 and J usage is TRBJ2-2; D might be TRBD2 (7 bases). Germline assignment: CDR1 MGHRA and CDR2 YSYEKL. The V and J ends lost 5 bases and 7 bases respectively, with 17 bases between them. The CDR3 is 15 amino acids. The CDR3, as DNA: TGCGCCAGCAGCGATGTTAGGGGGGGCGACGGGGAGCTGTTTTTT. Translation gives CASSDVRGGDGELFF.

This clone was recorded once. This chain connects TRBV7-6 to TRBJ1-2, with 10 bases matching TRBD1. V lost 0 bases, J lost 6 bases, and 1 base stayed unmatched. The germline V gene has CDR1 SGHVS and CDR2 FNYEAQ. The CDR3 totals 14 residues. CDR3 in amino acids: CASSLAGQGDGYTF. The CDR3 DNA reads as TGTGCCAGCAGCTTAGCCGGACAGGGGGATGGCTACACCTTC.